The 32 T cell receptor beta chains given below trace back to one sample, sequenced in a study of OX40 agonist ivuxolimab in advanced cancers. Generated by immunoSEQ multiplex PCR, the TCRdb table keeps only in-frame clones and is missing some. The sample yields 100,000 to 150,000 clones, around 93% seen once. The sequenced sample was CD4+ or CD8+ T cells sorted from blood, obtained in a trial of the OX40 agonist ivuxolimab. The source of these receptors is an adult with an advanced solid tumor such as melanoma, head and neck, liver or kidney cancer.

This clone has only one observation. The J gene is TRBJ1-4, the V gene TRBV5-4; TRBD1 matches at 8 bases. Germline-derived CDR1 and CDR2 are SGHNT and YYREEE (reference sequence). V was pared by 4 bases and J by 4 bases, with 6 bases of the junction left unmatched. This CDR3 contains 15 residues. CDR3 bases: TGTGCCAGCAGCCCTACAGGGGGGAATAATGAAAAACTGTTTTTT. It translates to CASSPTGGNNEKLFF.

The chain links TRBV4-1 to TRBJ2-2; D gene ambiguous. V lost 2 bases and J 6 bases, leaving 10 bases between the germline ends. CDR3 size: 14 residues. Germline loops: CDR1 MGHRA, CDR2 YSYEKL. CDR3 protein: CASSQLSAPGELFF. In DNA form, the CDR3 reads TGCGCCAGCAGCCAACTTTCAGCCCCCGGGGAGCTGTTTTTT.

This chain joins TRBV27 and TRBJ2-1, with 10 bases fitting TRBD1. The CDR3 runs to 16 residues. Germline loops: CDR1 MNHEY, CDR2 SMNVEV (reference sequence). V trimming: 3 bases; J trimming: 4 bases; junction bases outside the gene matches: 6. The chain's CDR3 is CASSLRPGQGYNEQFF. In DNA, the CDR3 is TGTGCCAGCAGTTTGCGCCCGGGACAGGGGTACAATGAGCAGTTCTTC.

The rearrangement links TRBV19 to TRBJ1-3; a possible D gene is TRBD1 (6 bases). This CDR3 region has 17 residues. V lost 7 bases, J lost 4 bases, and 23 bases lay in between. Germline values: CDR1 LNHDA, CDR2 SQIVND (reference sequence). CDR3 sequence: CASTPGQPRLTGNTIYF. CDR3 bases: TGTGCCAGTACCCCAGGACAGCCGCGCTTGACAGGAAACACCATATATTTT.

The count of this clone is one. This sample includes further DNA sequences coding for the same CDR3. The chain joins TRBV18 to TRBJ1-1; D not resolved. Per the germline V gene, CDR1 is KGHSH and CDR2 is LQKENI. This CDR3 has 13 amino acids. V shed 4 bases and J shed 0 bases, with 6 bases lying between them. As DNA, the CDR3 is TGTGCCAGCTCACAGGGTCTGAACACTGAAGCTTTCTTT. Translation gives CASSQGLNTEAFF. The complete variable domain, with remaining parts taken from reference TRBV18 and TRBJ1-1, reads NAGVMQNPRHLVRRRGQEARLRCSPMKGHSHVYWYRQLPEEGLKFMVYLQKENIIDESGMPKERFSAEFPKEGPSILRIQQVVRGDSAAYFCASSQGLNTEAFFGQGTRLTVV.

The chain has TRBV6-4 and TRBJ2-1, with D possibly being TRBD1 (5 bases). V lost 0 bases and J 6 bases, leaving 9 bases between the germline ends. The CDR3 has 14 amino acids. CDR1 MRHNA and CDR2 SNTAGT come from the germline V gene. The CDR3 spells CASSDSGRRNEQFF. CDR3 nucleotide sequence: TGTGCCAGCAGTGACTCGGGGCGCCGCAATGAGCAGTTCTTC.

The genes are TRBV6-1 and TRBJ1-6; 8 positions match TRBD1. Germline lookup yields CDR1 MNHNS and CDR2 SASEGT. V trimming: 4 bases; J trimming: 9 bases; junction bases outside the gene matches: 5. The CDR3 consists of 14 residues. The CDR3 sequence is CASSVQGEGSPLHF. CDR3 coding DNA: TGTGCCAGCAGTGTACAGGGGGAGGGTTCACCCCTCCACTTT.

This sequence joins TRBV18 and TRBJ2-5, with a weak D call TRBD2 (6 bases). CDR1 and CDR2 (germline): KGHSH, LQKENI. This CDR3 spans 15 amino acids. The ends were cut back, 3 bases at V and 1 base at J, with 12 bases in the middle. The CDR3 DNA sequence: TGTGCCAGCTCACCCCTAGTTAGCGGCCAAGAGACCCAGTACTTC. Residues: CASSPLVSGQETQYF.

The chain has TRBV10-2 and TRBJ1-3, with D possibly being TRBD1 (6 bases). Germline V gene sequence: CDR1 WSHSY, CDR2 SAAADI. The CDR3 is 15 amino acids. Trimming left V 7 bases short and J 0 bases short, with 13 bases between. The DNA for the CDR3 is TGCGCCAGCATTCCGGGAGGGGGCTCTGGAAACACCATATATTTT. This sequence encodes CASIPGGGSGNTIYF.

The genes are TRBV7-8 and TRBJ2-3, with D unresolved. Per the germline V gene, CDR1 is SGHVS and CDR2 is FQNEAQ. V lost 4 bases and J lost 6, with 5 bases in between. CDR3 size: 11 residues. The CDR3, as DNA: TGTGCCAGCAGCTCAAGGGATACGCAGTATTTT. Its translation: CASSSRDTQYF.

On this clone itself: Other DNA sequences in this sample translate to the same CDR3. The chain has TRBV18 and TRBJ1-3, with unresolved D. V was trimmed by 3 bases and J by 3 bases, leaving 6 bases between them. CDR3 length: 13 residues. Germline CDR1 is KGHSH and CDR2 is LQKENI. The DNA for the CDR3 is TGTGCCAGCTCACCCGACCGTGGAAACACCATATATTTT. Residues: CASSPDRGNTIYF. The full variable domain, with the rest looked up from reference TRBV18 and TRBJ1-3, is NAGVMQNPRHLVRRRGQEARLRCSPMKGHSHVYWYRQLPEEGLKFMVYLQKENIIDESGMPKERFSAEFPKEGPSILRIQQVVRGDSAAYFCASSPDRGNTIYFGEGSWLTVV.

Only a few counts were recorded for this clone. The chain has TRBV30 and TRBJ1-1; D not resolved. This CDR3 is 12 amino acids long. V lost 6 bases and J 0 bases, leaving 8 bases between the germline ends. Germline CDR1 GTSNPN, CDR2 SVGIG (reference sequence). DNA of the CDR3: TGTGCCTGTAGGGATTTGAACACTGAAGCTTTCTTT. Its protein product is CACRDLNTEAFF.

The genes are TRBV7-2 and TRBJ2-7; D is ambiguous. In germline, CDR1 is SGHTA, CDR2 FQGNSA. The CDR3 spans 14 residues. The V end lost 1 base, the J end lost 6 bases, and 13 bases lay between the germline ends. CDR3 bases: TGTGCCAGCAGCTTAGACCTCGCCATCCCCGAGCAGTACTTC. It codes for CASSLDLAIPEQYF.

J is TRBJ2-7 and V is TRBV7-9, with 7 bases lining up with TRBD1. The CDR3 sequence is 14 residues long. Germline loops: CDR1 SEHNR, CDR2 FQNEAQ (reference sequence). V was clipped by 5 bases and J by 2 bases; unmatched bases: 6. CDR3 in amino acids: CASSAATGPYEQYF. Here the CDR3 DNA reads TGTGCCAGCAGCGCGGCGACAGGGCCCTACGAGCAGTACTTC.

The rearrangement links TRBV6-5 to TRBJ1-6; D is perhaps TRBD1 (6 bases). Looked up from germline, CDR1 is MNHEY and CDR2 is SVGAGI. Trimming removed 4 bases from V and 6 bases from J, with 10 bases in between. The length of the CDR3 is 14 residues. This CDR3 reads CASSLTGINSPLHF. CDR3 DNA: TGTGCCAGCAGTTTAACAGGGATTAATTCACCCCTCCACTTT.

This clone was counted once. This rearrangement joins TRBV30 to TRBJ2-7, with D unresolved. The CDR3 is 12 amino acids. Trimming shortened V by 0 bases and J by 3 bases, and 6 bases separated the two germline ends. Germline values: CDR1 GTSNPN, CDR2 SVGIG (reference sequence). The CDR3 loop is CAWSVRSYEQYF. The CDR3 coding sequence is TGTGCCTGGAGTGTACGTAGCTACGAGCAGTACTTC.

The chain recombines TRBV18 with TRBJ2-2; D is ambiguous. Trimming cost V 0 bases and J 1 base, with 3 bases left between them. The CDR3 sequence is 14 residues long. Germline V lookup: CDR1 KGHSH, CDR2 LQKENI. The CDR3 sequence is CASSPPENTGELFF. The CDR3, as DNA: TGTGCCAGCTCACCACCCGAGAACACCGGGGAGCTGTTTTTT.

The chain couples TRBV5-6 to TRBJ2-1, with 16 bases identical to TRBD2. The ends lost 4 bases at V and 8 bases at J; junction bases unmatched: 9. CDR3 length: 17 amino acids. CDR1 SGHDT and CDR2 YYEEEE come from the germline V gene. The CDR3 here is CASSMGLAGGPGDEQFF. The CDR3 nucleotides read TGTGCCAGCAGCATGGGACTAGCGGGGGGGCCGGGTGATGAGCAGTTCTTC.

The rearrangement uses TRBV6-1 and TRBJ2-3, with 9 bases matching TRBD1. This CDR3 has 12 residues. Germline loops: CDR1 MNHNS, CDR2 SASEGT. The V gene end was trimmed by 10 bases and the J gene end by 4 bases; junction bases not matched to a gene: 3. CDR3 amino acids: CATRQGADTQYF. CDR3 coding DNA: TGTGCCACCAGACAGGGGGCAGATACGCAGTATTTT.

V is TRBV28 and J is TRBJ2-5; D may match TRBD1 or TRBD2 (6 bases each). Looked up from germline, CDR1 is MDHEN and CDR2 is SYDVKM. CDR3 size: 15 residues. Trimming removed 6 bases at V and 5 bases at J, with 19 bases between. The CDR3 DNA sequence: TGTGCCAGCAGCTTGGGGGGCAGCCTGGGGGAGACCCAGTACTTC. Amino acid sequence: CASSLGGSLGETQYF. Filled out from reference TRBV28 and TRBJ2-5, the complete variable domain reads DVKVTQSSRYLVKRTGEKVFLECVQDMDHENMFWYRQDPGLGLRLIYFSYDVKMKEKGDIPEGYSVSREKKERFSLILESASTNQTSMYLCASSLGGSLGETQYFGPGTRLLVL.

This chain connects TRBV10-3 to TRBJ1-1, with a weak D call TRBD1 (5 bases). V lost 6 bases and J 5 bases, leaving 7 bases between the germline ends. This CDR3 spans 11 amino acids. CDR1 ENHRY and CDR2 SYGVKD come from the germline V gene. This chain's CDR3 is CAISGGTEAFF. The CDR3 DNA sequence: TGTGCCATCAGCGGGGGGACTGAAGCTTTCTTT.

This sequence joins TRBV19 and TRBJ2-7, with unresolved D. V was cut by 4 bases and J by 3 bases, with 16 bases left in between. The CDR3 is 15 residues long. Germline V CDR1 and CDR2: LNHDA, SQIVND (reference sequence). The CDR3 region has the DNA TGTGCCAGTAGTAGGACCAACCAACTCTACTACGAGCAGTACTTC. Protein product: CASSRTNQLYYEQYF.

This chain uses TRBV6-5 with TRBJ1-2, with 10 nucleotides matching TRBD1. CDR1 MNHEY and CDR2 SVGAGI come from the germline V gene. The CDR3 covers 15 residues. V was clipped by 0 bases and J by 5 bases; unmatched bases: 3. Here the CDR3 reads CASSYSGTGEYGYTF. CDR3 in DNA: TGTGCCAGCAGTTACTCGGGGACAGGGGAATATGGCTACACCTTC.

The rearrangement links TRBV7-7 to TRBJ2-1; TRBD1 aligns across 9 bases. The V gene's germline CDR1 is SSHAT and CDR2 FNYEAQ (reference sequence). The CDR3 totals 16 residues. V gave up 5 bases and J gave up 0 bases; unmatched junction bases: 5. For the CDR3, the DNA is TGTGCCAGCAGCACAGGGGGCGCGAGCTCCTACAATGAGCAGTTCTTC. Its protein product is CASSTGGASSYNEQFF.

The rearrangement uses TRBV19 and TRBJ1-2, with D possibly TRBD1 on 6 matching bases. The V end lost 3 bases, the J end lost 8 bases, and 10 bases lay between the germline ends. CDR3 size: 12 residues. CDR1 is LNHDA and CDR2 is SQIVND in the germline V gene (reference sequence). CDR3 coding DNA: TGTGCCAGTAGTATCAGGGGAGGCGGCTACACCTTC. Translating gives CASSIRGGGYTF.

The sample holds one count of this clone. The chain is built from TRBV28 and TRBJ1-1, with unresolved D. This CDR3 comprises 15 residues. Trimming removed 5 bases from V and 6 bases from J, with 19 bases in between. Germline-derived CDR1 and CDR2 are MDHEN and SYDVKM. The chain's CDR3 is CASSSPPLGRSEAFF. In DNA form, the CDR3 reads TGTGCCAGCAGTAGCCCCCCTCTAGGGCGATCTGAAGCTTTCTTT.

The V and J genes are TRBV11-2 and TRBJ2-2, with D maybe TRBD2 (6 bases). This CDR3 region has 16 residues. V lost 2 bases and J lost 2, with 12 bases in between. Germline V gene sequence: CDR1 SGHAT, CDR2 FQNNGV. The CDR3 is CASSLIGSGNTGELFF. CDR3 in DNA: TGTGCCAGCAGCTTAATTGGTAGCGGTAACACCGGGGAGCTGTTTTTT.

The chain employs TRBV7-3 and TRBJ1-2; D might be TRBD1 (5 bases). The V and J ends lost 5 bases and 8 bases respectively, with 15 bases between them. In germline, CDR1 is SGHTA, CDR2 FQGTGA. CDR3 length: 13 amino acids. The CDR3 spells CASSADWGSGYTF. The CDR3 nucleotides read TGTGCCAGCAGCGCCGACTGGGGGAGCGGCTACACCTTC.

The chain couples TRBV28 to TRBJ1-1, with TRBD1 identical over 7 bases. Germline lookup yields CDR1 MDHEN and CDR2 SYDVKM. The trim removed 6 bases at V and 8 bases at J, leaving 6 bases unmatched. The CDR3 is 12 amino acids. DNA for the CDR3: TGTGCCAGCAGAATCCTACAGGGGGAAGCTTTCTTT. Translated, it gives CASRILQGEAFF.

The rearrangement joins TRBV15 to TRBJ1-5; 11 nucleotides agree with TRBD1. The CDR3 runs 18 residues. The germline CDR1 and CDR2 sequences are LNHNV and YYDKDF (reference sequence). V gave up 3 bases and J gave up 0 bases; unmatched junction bases: 7. The CDR3: CATSRAGTGGYSNQPQHF. For the CDR3, the DNA is TGTGCCACCAGCAGGGCCGGGACAGGGGGTTATAGCAATCAGCCCCAGCATTTT.

This rearrangement joins TRBV9 to TRBJ2-5; 11 positions match TRBD2. The germline V gene encodes CDR1 SGDLS and CDR2 YYNGEE. J was trimmed by 2 bases and V by 4 bases; bases with no gene match: 16. The CDR3 sequence is 19 residues long. The CDR3 region is CASSPGSGGGPHLQETQYF. In DNA, the CDR3 is TGTGCCAGCAGCCCAGGTAGCGGGGGGGGTCCCCACCTACAAGAGACCCAGTACTTC.

The chain recombines TRBV7-3 with TRBJ1-1; the match to TRBD1 covers 9 bases. From germline, CDR1 is SGHTA and CDR2 FQGTGA. The CDR3 runs to 14 residues. Germline trimming cut 4 bases from V and 4 bases from J; bases unmatched to any gene: 4. In DNA, the CDR3 is TGTGCCAGCAGCTCCCGACAGGGGGGCACTGAAGCTTTCTTT. Translated, it gives CASSSRQGGTEAFF.